A single sample gave rise to the 10 T cell receptor beta chains below, sequenced in a study of blood T cell repertoires in COVID-19 (dated by TCRdb to 2018 to 2021). Libraries were constructed by the immunoSEQ multiplex PCR assay. The clones in this table, taken by TCRdb from immuneACCESS, are in-frame only. Not every clone is retained; where verified, under half of the shortfall comes from an unresolved V gene, and the cause of the rest is unknown. This sample holds about 250,000 clones; over 75% were observed only once. About 8% of the sample is taken by the ten largest. Material: peripheral blood. These receptors were taken from an elderly woman with acute or convalescent COVID-19.

The chain recombines TRBV6-5 with TRBJ2-5; the match to TRBD2 covers 13 bases. With 5 bases clipped from V and 5 bases from J, the junction kept 5 bases outside the gene matches. The CDR3 is made up of 15 amino acids. The germline gives CDR1 MNHEY, CDR2 SVGAGI. The CDR3 loop is CASSQLTSGRETQYF. The CDR3 coding sequence is TGTGCCAGCAGTCAACTGACTAGCGGGAGGGAGACCCAGTACTTC.

V usage is TRBV5-1 and J usage is TRBJ2-6, with D perhaps TRBD1 (5 bases). Trimming removed 0 bases from V and 2 bases from J, with 12 bases in between. The CDR3 runs 17 residues. CDR1 SGHRS and CDR2 YFSETQ come from the germline V gene. The CDR3 sequence: CASSLGQPGPGANVLTF. CDR3 DNA sequence: TGCGCCAGCAGCTTGGGACAGCCGGGCCCTGGGGCCAACGTCCTGACTTTC.

The V gene is TRBV2, the J gene TRBJ1-1, with D unresolved. Germline loops: CDR1 SNHLY, CDR2 FYNNEI. Trimming took off 3 bases at V and 0 bases at J, with 8 bases between the two ends. CDR3 length equals 14 residues. DNA for the CDR3: TGTGCCAGCAGTGAGGGCAGAATGAACACTGAAGCTTTCTTT. Translating it yields CASSEGRMNTEAFF.

V and J are TRBV9 and TRBJ2-5, with D maybe TRBD2 (6 bases). Trimming shortened V by 2 bases and J by 2 bases, and 10 bases separated the two germline ends. CDR3 length: 14 amino acids. Germline V CDR1 and CDR2: SGDLS, YYNGEE. The DNA of the CDR3 is TGTGCCAGCAGCGTCGGCGGGGAGCAAGAGACCCAGTACTTC. Protein product: CASSVGGEQETQYF.

Only one count was recorded for this clone. J is TRBJ2-2 and V is TRBV27, with TRBD2 matching 9 bases. After removal of 2 bases from V and 3 bases from J, the junction contained 7 bases not matched to a gene. CDR1 and CDR2 (germline): MNHEY, SMNVEV (reference sequence). This CDR3 is built from 17 residues. The CDR3 region has the DNA TGTGCCAGCAGTTTACCTGGGACTAGCAGGGACACCGGGGAGCTGTTTTTT. It encodes CASSLPGTSRDTGELFF.

This chain links TRBV3-1 (or the pseudogene TRBV3-2) with TRBJ2-1, with 8 bases lining up with TRBD2. Germline V gene sequence: CDR1 LGHDT, CDR2 YNNKEL (reference sequence). The CDR3 spans 17 residues. V shed 2 bases, J shed 1 base, and the junction held 7 bases outside the gene matches. CDR3 region: CASSQQGLALSYNEQFF. The CDR3 bases are TGTGCCAGCAGCCAACAAGGACTAGCCCTGTCCTACAATGAGCAGTTCTTC.

This chain links TRBV12-3 or TRBV12-4 with TRBJ2-7; no definite D call. V dropped 6 bases and J dropped 3 bases, with 6 bases sitting between them. The CDR3 spans 11 residues. CDR3 in amino acids: CASSPNYEQYF. The CDR3 coding sequence is TGTGCCAGCAGCCCTAACTACGAGCAGTACTTC.

This rearrangement joins TRBV2 to TRBJ2-1; 11 positions agree with TRBD2. The CDR3 spans 15 residues. V trimming: 5 bases; J trimming: 6 bases; junction bases outside the gene matches: 6. Germline values: CDR1 SNHLY, CDR2 FYNNEI. In DNA, the CDR3 is TGTGCCAGCAGTAAACTAGCGGGGGTCGGCAATGAGCAGTTCTTC. It specifies CASSKLAGVGNEQFF.

The V and J genes are TRBV6-5 and TRBJ1-3; D is ambiguous. Germline V lookup: CDR1 MNHEY, CDR2 SVGAGI. Trimming removed 7 bases from V and 0 bases from J, with 10 bases in between. The CDR3 runs 14 residues. CDR3 in amino acids: CASIASFSGNTIYF. Written as DNA, the CDR3 is TGTGCCAGCATTGCAAGCTTCTCTGGAAACACCATATATTTT.

V gene TRBV18 combines with J gene TRBJ1-1, with a possible D match to TRBD1 (6 bases). The germline V and J ends were trimmed by 5 bases and 0 bases, with 16 bases remaining between them. Germline CDR1 is KGHSH and CDR2 is LQKENI. This CDR3 region has 16 residues. In nucleotides, the CDR3 is TGTGCCAGCTCAATAGCAGGGAGGGGGGTGAACACTGAAGCTTTCTTT. Encoded protein: CASSIAGRGVNTEAFF. Using reference TRBV18 and TRBJ1-1 for the parts outside the CDR3, the full variable domain is NAGVMQNPRHLVRRRGQEARLRCSPMKGHSHVYWYRQLPEEGLKFMVYLQKENIIDESGMPKERFSAEFPKEGPSILRIQQVVRGDSAAYFCASSIAGRGVNTEAFFGQGTRLTVV.